The T cell receptor beta chain under discussion was sequenced for a study of blood T cell repertoires in COVID-19. Repertoires were generated with immunoSEQ multiplex PCR, while TCRdb's copy carries only in-frame clones and drops some. The repertoire holds approximately 170,000 clones, roughly 86% seen once, with 6% to 7.5% in the top ten. Trimming removed 1 base at V and 2 bases at J, with 9 bases between. Germline V lookup: CDR1 SGHRS, CDR2 YFSETQ. The CDR3 has 14 amino acids. This rearrangement joins TRBV5-1 to TRBJ1-2; D is ambiguous. Material: peripheral blood. The sequence was obtained from a woman over 75 in a cohort sampled during active or convalescent COVID-19. The DNA for the CDR3 is TGCGCCAGCAGCTTGATTGCAGTAAACTATGGCTACACCTTC. This codes for CASSLIAVNYGYTF. Variable domain in full (rest from reference TRBV5-1 and TRBJ1-2): KAGVTQTPRYLIKTRGQQVTLSCSPISGHRSVSWYQQTPGQGLQFLFEYFSETQRNKGNFPGRFSGRQFSNSRSEMNVSTLELGDSALYLCASSLIAVNYGYTFGSGTRLTVV.